The 2 T cell receptor beta chains listed next were all sequenced from one sample in a study of T-cell memory formation after mild COVID-19. TCRdb re-called the 5' RACE reads through MiXCR, storing one row per CDR3 protein. The table has around 310,000 distinct CDR3 sequences, 15% to 20% seen once. The sample taken for sequencing was PBMCs or a T cell subset sorted from them (not recorded which). The receptor set was obtained from a man younger than 30 who had mild COVID-19 (a few samples of this study predate the infection). Cell type and time point are not known.

This chain connects TRBV7-2 to TRBJ2-3, with D perhaps TRBD2 (6 bases). The CDR3 covers 15 residues. Germline CDR1 is SGHTA and CDR2 is FQGNSA. V was shortened by 5 bases and J by 3 bases, with 15 bases between the two germline ends. The DNA of the CDR3 is TGTGCCAGCAGCCGAAGCGGGCTAGCGACAGATACGCAGTATTTT. It encodes CASSRSGLATDTQYF.

The chain's CDR3 is CASSSPPETQYF. CDR3 sequence (DNA): TGTGCCAGCAGTTCCCCACCGGAGACCCAGTACTTC. The chain uses TRBV28 and TRBJ2-5; D not resolved. Per the germline V gene, CDR1 is MDHEN and CDR2 is SYDVKM. V lost 4 bases, J lost 5 bases, and 8 bases lay in between. CDR3 size: 12 residues.